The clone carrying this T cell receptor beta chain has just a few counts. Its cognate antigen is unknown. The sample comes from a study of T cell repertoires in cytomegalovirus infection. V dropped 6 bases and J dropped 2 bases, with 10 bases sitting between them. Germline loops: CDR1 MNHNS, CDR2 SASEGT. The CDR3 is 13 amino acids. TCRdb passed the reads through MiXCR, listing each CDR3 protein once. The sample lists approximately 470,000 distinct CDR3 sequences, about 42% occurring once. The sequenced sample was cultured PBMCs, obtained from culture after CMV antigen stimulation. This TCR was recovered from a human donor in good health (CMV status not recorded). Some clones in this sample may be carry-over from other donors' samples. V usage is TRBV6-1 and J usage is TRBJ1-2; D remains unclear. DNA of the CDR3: TGTGCCAGCAGGGCGGTTATCAACTATGGCTACACCTTC. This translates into CASRAVINYGYTF.